Sequencing of this TCR beta chain was carried out in a study of CD8 T cells in ankylosing spondylitis. Notes on the study in general: CD8+ by phenotype, disease-linked clones were relatively rare in peripheral blood. As reported, disease-linked clones showed significant enrichment in matched ankylosing spondylitis synovial fluid. Seemingly characteristic of ankylosing spondylitis blood was a TCR beta motif consisting of fewer than 10 highly homologous variants.

The CDR3 sequence is 14 residues long. V dropped 0 bases and J dropped 4 bases, with 10 bases sitting between them. Germline loops: CDR1 SGHRS, CDR2 YFSETQ. This clonotype was seen repeatedly, ten times or more. Its antigen is unknown. It was by quantitative 5'-RACE with molecular barcodes that TCR beta libraries were made. TCRdb reanalysed the 5' RACE reads using MiXCR and keeps one entry per CDR3 protein. The table has about 800,000 distinct CDR3 sequences, about 12% seen once; the top ten hold just over 0.5%. This TCR was sampled from a male donor with ankylosing spondylitis. The sequencing input was blood, either unsorted or a sorted T cell fraction (not recorded which). The chain combines TRBV5-1 with TRBJ2-5; D is tentatively TRBD1 or TRBD2 (5 bases each). CDR3 coding DNA: TGCGCCAGCAGCTTGGTACGGGGCCGAGAGACCCAGTACTTC. Residues: CASSLVRGRETQYF.